This TCR beta chain was captured by sequencing in a study of monozygotic twins with cystic fibrosis. The wider study: With roughly 16 PCR cycles, barcoded libraries came from about 3.2 micrograms of fragmented DNA.

Only in-frame clones appear in the TCRdb table, and some are missing; sequencing was by immunoSEQ multiplex PCR. The sample has about 23,000 clones; approximately 90% are singletons. A remark on this clone: The target antigen is unknown.

General study points: Clonality was generally low (median roughly 0.01), higher in the most severe patients. V usage most resembled the co-twin in 13 of 16 pairs. In this small cohort, shared CDR3 numbers showed no association with age, concordance or disease severity.

The sequence came from a girl aged 2-10 years with cystic fibrosis. Sequenced material: blood.

The CDR3 here is CASSEWQGEKGTQYF. CDR3 in DNA: TGTGCCAGCAGTGAATGGCAGGGGGAGAAGGGGACCCAGTACTTC. V and J are TRBV25-1 and TRBJ2-5, with 7 nucleotides matching TRBD1. The ends lost 1 base at V and 7 bases at J; junction bases unmatched: 9. The germline gives CDR1 MGHDK, CDR2 SYGVNS. This CDR3 is built from 15 residues.